One and the same sample provided the 21 T cell receptor beta chains below, sequenced in a study of cytomegalovirus exposure and HLA in healthy donors. With 60 Vbeta and 13 Jbeta primers, the PCR was carried out. The table came from immunoSEQ multiplex PCR; TCRdb's copy has only in-frame clones and leaves some out. The table records 150,000 to 200,000 clones, roughly 80% of them present only once. The source material was PBMCs. Receptors originate from a male donor in good health and CMV-seropositive.

The V gene is TRBV7-8, the J gene TRBJ1-6; a weak D match, TRBD1 (5 bases). CDR1 is SGHVS, CDR2 FQNEAQ, per germline. The CDR3 has 18 residues. V lost 5 bases to trimming and J lost 0 bases, with 17 bases between them. The CDR3 DNA follows: TGTGCCAGCAGCCGGCGCTCCGGGGGTAGCTCCTATAATTCACCCCTCCACTTT. Translated: CASSRRSGGSSYNSPLHF.

The rearrangement links TRBV9 to TRBJ2-2, with 10 bases that match TRBD1. CDR3 length: 16 amino acids. Germline V lookup: CDR1 SGDLS, CDR2 YYNGEE. The V segment lost 4 bases and the J segment 0 bases; nucleotides outside the gene matches: 3. CDR3 in amino acids: CASSPGTGANTGELFF. The CDR3, as DNA: TGTGCCAGCAGCCCCGGGACAGGGGCGAACACCGGGGAGCTGTTTTTT.

This clone has just one count. The rearrangement joins TRBV6-6 to TRBJ2-5; 12 bases map to TRBD2. V shed 5 bases and J 2 bases; nucleotides not matched to a gene: 6. This CDR3 contains 16 residues. Germline V CDR1 and CDR2: MNHNY, SVGAGI (reference sequence). The CDR3 is CASSPGTSGPQETQYF. The CDR3 nucleotides are TGTGCCAGCAGTCCCGGGACTAGCGGGCCTCAAGAGACCCAGTACTTC.

This clone turned up a few times. The CDR3 nucleotides read TGTGCCAGCAGTTCCGGACTGGGTGCCATATATTTT. Residues: CASSSGLGAIYF. This chain uses TRBV6-1 with TRBJ1-3; D unclear. The CDR3 totals 12 residues. Looked up from germline, CDR1 is MNHNS and CDR2 is SASEGT. V shed 5 bases and J shed 11 bases, with 13 bases lying between them.

The chain links TRBV18 to TRBJ1-6; weak D call: TRBD1 (5 bases). The V gene lost 3 bases and the J gene lost 12 bases, with 18 bases spanning the gap. CDR1 and CDR2 from the germline V gene are KGHSH and LQKENI. The CDR3 runs to 15 residues. The CDR3 bases are TGTGCCAGCTCACCCCCCTGGCAGGGACTTGTACCCCTCCACTTT. Protein sequence: CASSPPWQGLVPLHF.

This clone came up once. The genes are TRBV19 and TRBJ1-5; TRBD1 might be the D (6 bases). V lost 6 bases, J lost 2 bases, and 14 bases lay in between. From germline, CDR1 is LNHDA and CDR2 SQIVND (reference sequence). The CDR3 extends over 15 amino acids. The CDR3 spells CASSLQGFRNQPQHF. The CDR3 DNA sequence: TGTGCCAGTAGCCTACAGGGTTTCCGCAATCAGCCCCAGCATTTT.

This chain joins TRBV5-1 and TRBJ2-7; a weak D match, TRBD2 (6 bases). Germline V lookup: CDR1 SGHRS, CDR2 YFSETQ. The CDR3 contains 14 residues. Deletions cut 2 bases from V and 1 base from J, with 10 bases between. CDR3 DNA sequence: TGCGCCAGCAGCTTAGCCGGGGGTTCCTACGAGCAGTACTTC. Amino acids: CASSLAGGSYEQYF.

The V gene is TRBV6-1, the J gene TRBJ2-7; 9 positions match TRBD2. The trim removed 8 bases at V and 2 bases at J, leaving 10 bases unmatched. This CDR3 has 15 amino acids. CDR1 MNHNS and CDR2 SASEGT come from the germline V gene. CDR3 in DNA: TGTGCCAGCGAACCCATGGCGGGAGGGCCCTACGAGCAGTACTTC. This encodes CASEPMAGGPYEQYF.

This chain connects TRBV6-1 to TRBJ2-7; D perhaps matches TRBD2 (6 bases). The V end was cut by 6 bases, the J end by 7 bases, with 13 bases between. This CDR3 is built from 12 residues. CDR1 and CDR2 from the germline V gene are MNHNS and SASEGT. Here the CDR3 reads CASRDGREEQYF. The CDR3 region has the DNA TGTGCCAGCAGAGATGGACGGGAGGAGCAGTACTTC.

This sequence joins TRBV2 and TRBJ2-3, with D tentatively TRBD2 (6 bases). Trimming pared 2 bases from V and 3 bases from J, leaving 15 bases between. This CDR3 has 16 residues. Germline loops: CDR1 SNHLY, CDR2 FYNNEI. CDR3 bases: TGTGCCAGCAGTGAACTGGGGTCTGGGGGGACAGATACGCAGTATTTT. As protein: CASSELGSGGTDTQYF.

The V and J genes are TRBV30 and TRBJ1-5; a possible D gene is TRBD1 (5 bases). The germline CDR1 and CDR2 sequences are GTSNPN and SVGIG (reference sequence). V was pared by 1 base and J by 7 bases, with 17 bases between. This CDR3 comprises 15 residues. The CDR3 nucleotides are TGTGCCTGGAGTGCAGGCCATTCGTCAGGGCAGCCCCAGCATTTT. This codes for CAWSAGHSSGQPQHF.

This rearrangement joins TRBV9 to TRBJ2-1; a weak D match, TRBD2 (7 bases). Germline assignment: CDR1 SGDLS and CDR2 YYNGEE. The V gene lost 3 bases and the J gene lost 4 bases, with 17 bases spanning the gap. The CDR3 has 16 residues. CDR3 nucleotides: TGTGCCAGCAGCGCCCCCCCGAGGGGGGGGTACAATGAGCAGTTCTTC. Its protein product is CASSAPPRGGYNEQFF.

The chain has TRBV9 and TRBJ1-2; 8 nucleotides align to TRBD1. After removal of 4 bases from V and 0 bases from J, the junction contained 5 bases not matched to a gene. CDR3 size: 15 residues. Germline V CDR1 and CDR2: SGDLS, YYNGEE. The chain's CDR3 is CASSPPTGANYGYTF. For the CDR3, the DNA is TGTGCCAGCAGCCCTCCGACAGGGGCTAACTATGGCTACACCTTC.

This clone was seen only once. This sequence joins TRBV6-5 and TRBJ2-3; TRBD1 matches at 8 bases. J was trimmed by 2 bases and V by 2 bases; bases with no gene match: 6. The CDR3 consists of 16 residues. Germline V gene data show CDR1 as MNHEY and CDR2 as SVGAGI. CDR3 sequence: CASSYNRGANTDTQYF. The CDR3 DNA sequence: TGTGCCAGCAGTTACAACAGGGGGGCCAACACAGATACGCAGTATTTT.

The chain uses TRBV6-5 and TRBJ1-2; D is unresolved. The germline gives CDR1 MNHEY, CDR2 SVGAGI. The length of the CDR3 is 13 residues. V lost 7 bases to trimming and J lost 8 bases, with 17 bases between them. The CDR3 is CASTQPGISGYTF. CDR3 DNA sequence: TGTGCCAGCACACAGCCCGGGATTTCGGGCTACACCTTC.

This clone was detected once. This chain uses TRBV6-4 with TRBJ2-2; 10 bases line up with TRBD2. CDR1 and CDR2 from the germline V gene are MRHNA and SNTAGT. The CDR3 length is 15 residues. Trimming removed 4 bases from V and 5 bases from J; junction bases left unmatched: 4. The CDR3 DNA is TGTGCCAGCAGTGCCCTAGCGGGGGTGACCGGGGAGCTGTTTTTT. It yields the protein CASSALAGVTGELFF.

The chain links TRBV9 to TRBJ2-1, with a tentative D call TRBD1 (5 bases). The ends were cut back, 4 bases at V and 2 bases at J, with 16 bases in the middle. The germline CDR1 and CDR2 sequences are SGDLS and YYNGEE. The CDR3 sequence is 16 residues long. In nucleotides, the CDR3 is TGTGCCAGCAGCCGGCCTCCCAGGGAAACCTACAATGAGCAGTTCTTC. This codes for CASSRPPRETYNEQFF.

The rearrangement links TRBV6-5 to TRBJ1-1; D might be TRBD1 (6 bases). CDR3 length: 13 residues. Trimming removed 7 bases from V and 0 bases from J, with 9 bases in between. Germline V gene sequence: CDR1 MNHEY, CDR2 SVGAGI. CDR3 residues: CASTGEMNTEAFF. CDR3 sequence (DNA): TGTGCCAGCACAGGGGAAATGAACACTGAAGCTTTCTTT.

The V and J genes are TRBV10-1 and TRBJ2-1; TRBD1 might be the D (6 bases). Germline-derived CDR1 and CDR2 are WNHNN and SYGVQD (reference sequence). The CDR3 has 14 amino acids. V was clipped by 3 bases and J by 6 bases, with 12 bases between them. CDR3 DNA: TGCGCCAGCAGTGATAACGGCAGGGGCAATGAGCAGTTCTTC. Translated, it gives CASSDNGRGNEQFF.

This clone was seen only a few times. The chain joins TRBV11-3 to TRBJ2-5; D is perhaps TRBD1 (6 bases). CDR1 is SGHNT and CDR2 is YENEEA in the germline V gene. The CDR3 consists of 14 residues. V was clipped by 5 bases and J by 5 bases, with 15 bases between them. CDR3 coding DNA: TGTGCCAGCAGCCCCTCCGGCAGGGGCGAGACCCAGTACTTC. Residues: CASSPSGRGETQYF.

The V call is TRBV4-2, the J call TRBJ2-2, with 7 bases identical to TRBD2. The CDR3 has 14 residues. In germline, CDR1 is LGHNA, CDR2 YNFKEQ. Losses at the gene ends were 3 bases for V and 4 bases for J; bases not matched to a gene: 2. The CDR3: CASSQSGITGELFF. Here the CDR3 DNA reads TGTGCCAGCAGCCAGAGCGGGATCACCGGGGAGCTGTTTTTT.